This entry lists 17 T cell receptor beta chains sequenced from one sample in a study of blood T cell repertoires in COVID-19 (TCRdb year 2020). The library was built by means of the immunoSEQ multiplex PCR assay. TCRdb carries this immuneACCESS record with in-frame sequences only. Its versions omit some clonotypes, under half of them owing to an unresolved V gene in the studies checked, with the rest unexplained. This sample lists about 170,000 clones; approximately 77% were detected once. Together, the top ten hold under 12% of the sample. Sequencing used peripheral blood. The origin of the receptors is a woman of 80 years or more with active or convalescent COVID-19.

This clone was seen just once. V gene TRBV5-1 combines with J gene TRBJ1-2, with 9 bases identical to TRBD1. CDR1 is SGHRS and CDR2 is YFSETQ in the germline V gene. V gave up 2 bases and J gave up 2 bases; unmatched junction bases: 1. The CDR3 length is 14 residues. The CDR3 protein is CASSLTGGNYGYTF. CDR3 in DNA: TGCGCCAGCAGCTTAACAGGGGGCAACTATGGCTACACCTTC.

This chain links TRBV7-2 with TRBJ1-6, with D unresolved. With 5 bases removed from V and 9 bases from J, the gap between germline ends came to 11 bases. This CDR3 comprises 13 residues. The germline V gene has CDR1 SGHTA and CDR2 FQGNSA. Written as DNA, the CDR3 is TGTGCCAGCAGCACCTCACGGGGTTCACCCCTCCACTTT. This gives the protein CASSTSRGSPLHF.

In DNA form, the CDR3 reads TGTGCCATCAATCGGGACAGAAACACTGAAGCTTTCTTT. Protein product: CAINRDRNTEAFF. V is TRBV10-3 and J is TRBJ1-1; the match to TRBD1 covers 7 bases. The CDR3 totals 13 residues. Germline CDR1 reads ENHRY; CDR2 reads SYGVKD. The V gene end was trimmed by 7 bases and the J gene end by 2 bases; junction bases not matched to a gene: 4.

The chain employs TRBV28 and TRBJ1-3; no clear D gene. The V end lost 5 bases, the J end lost 4 bases, and 9 bases lay between the germline ends. This CDR3 is built from 13 residues. Germline CDR1 and CDR2: MDHEN and SYDVKM. The CDR3 DNA follows: TGTGCCAGCAGTCGCGGGAGGGGAAACACCATATATTTT. Amino acid sequence: CASSRGRGNTIYF. Combining the CDR3 with reference TRBV28 and TRBJ1-3 gives the whole variable domain DVKVTQSSRYLVKRTGEKVFLECVQDMDHENMFWYRQDPGLGLRLIYFSYDVKMKEKGDIPEGYSVSREKKERFSLILESASTNQTSMYLCASSRGRGNTIYFGEGSWLTVV.

This chain links TRBV2 with TRBJ2-1, with 10 bases lining up with TRBD2. CDR1 and CDR2 (germline): SNHLY, FYNNEI. CDR3 length: 15 amino acids. Losses at the gene ends were 4 bases for V and 7 bases for J; bases not matched to a gene: 7. DNA of the CDR3: TGTGCCAGCAGTGGAGGTAGCGGGGGGAGGAATGAGCAGTTCTTC. Translated, it gives CASSGGSGGRNEQFF.

V and J are TRBV28 and TRBJ1-2, with 8 bases identical to TRBD1. The J segment lost 8 bases and the V segment lost 4 bases, leaving 15 bases of the junction unmatched. The CDR3 loop spans 16 amino acids. Per the germline V gene, CDR1 is MDHEN and CDR2 is SYDVKM. CDR3 coding DNA: TGTGCCAGCAGTTACCTACTTGGACAGGGTATGGGGGGCTACACCTTC. Encoded protein: CASSYLLGQGMGGYTF.

This clone has just one count. The rearrangement links TRBV19 to TRBJ2-2; 7 bases are shared with TRBD2. V shed 5 bases, J shed 3 bases, and the junction held 12 bases outside the gene matches. This CDR3 is 17 amino acids long. CDR1 is LNHDA, CDR2 SQIVND, per germline (reference sequence). In DNA form, the CDR3 reads TGTGCCAGTAGTCCATATAGGGCGGGAGTCGACACCGGGGAGCTGTTTTTT. Its translation: CASSPYRAGVDTGELFF.

V usage is TRBV11-2 and J usage is TRBJ2-7; weak D call: TRBD2 (6 bases). V dropped 5 bases and J dropped 2 bases, with 13 bases sitting between them. Looked up from germline, CDR1 is SGHAT and CDR2 is FQNNGV. This CDR3 comprises 14 residues. The CDR3 loop reads CASSPLGGPYEQYF. For the CDR3, the DNA is TGTGCCAGCAGCCCTCTCGGGGGTCCCTACGAGCAGTACTTC.

This clone was seen only once. The J gene is TRBJ1-2, the V gene TRBV7-9; TRBD1 might be the D (5 bases). V lost 2 bases to trimming and J lost 0 bases, with 13 bases between them. Per germline, CDR1 SEHNR and CDR2 FQNEAQ (reference sequence). CDR3 size: 16 residues. The CDR3 DNA reads TGTGCCAGCAGCTTATTCCCGACAGAAACTAACTATGGCTACACCTTC. It yields the protein CASSLFPTETNYGYTF. The full variable domain, with the rest looked up from reference TRBV7-9 and TRBJ1-2, is DTGVSQNPRHKITKRGQNVTFRCDPISEHNRLYWYRQTLGQGPEFLTYFQNEAQLEKSRLLSDRFSAERPKGSFSTLEIQRTEQGDSAMYLCASSLFPTETNYGYTFGSGTRLTVV.

The V call is TRBV5-5, the J call TRBJ1-2, with TRBD1 identical over 11 bases. This CDR3 has 15 residues. Germline CDR1 SGHKS, CDR2 YYEKEE (reference sequence). Trimming removed 4 bases from V and 0 bases from J; junction bases left unmatched: 2. The CDR3 coding sequence is TGTGCCAGCAGCAAGGGACAGGGGGCTAACTATGGCTACACCTTC. Translating it yields CASSKGQGANYGYTF.

The chain carries TRBV27 and TRBJ1-3, with D possibly being TRBD1 (5 bases). V shed 8 bases and J shed 6 bases, with 14 bases lying between them. The CDR3 length is 13 residues. CDR1 and CDR2 (germline): MNHEY, SMNVEV (reference sequence). The CDR3 coding sequence is TGTGCCAGCGGGGACTCGGGCCTAAACACCATATATTTT. It encodes CASGDSGLNTIYF.

The sample holds a few counts of this clone. The J gene is TRBJ1-2, the V gene TRBV15; unclear D gene. This CDR3 contains 15 residues. V lost 0 bases and J lost 0, with 8 bases in between. Looked up from germline, CDR1 is LNHNV and CDR2 is YYDKDF (reference sequence). CDR3 residues: CATSREPLANYGYTF. The CDR3 nucleotides read TGTGCCACCAGCAGAGAGCCTTTAGCTAACTATGGCTACACCTTC.

The rearrangement links TRBV11-2 to TRBJ2-7; D unclear. Looked up from germline, CDR1 is SGHAT and CDR2 is FQNNGV. The CDR3 has 12 residues. Trimming took off 5 bases at V and 5 bases at J, with 10 bases between the two ends. The CDR3 reads CASSARGDEQYF. The CDR3 bases are TGTGCCAGCAGCGCTAGAGGTGACGAGCAGTACTTC.

This clone is a singleton in its sample. This sequence joins TRBV6-5 and TRBJ1-1; 9 bases fit TRBD1. From germline, CDR1 is MNHEY and CDR2 SVGAGI. V shed 5 bases and J 3 bases; nucleotides not matched to a gene: 7. The CDR3 extends over 15 amino acids. CDR3 sequence: CASSHRQGGDTEAFF. In nucleotides, the CDR3 is TGTGCCAGCAGTCATCGACAGGGGGGGGACACTGAAGCTTTCTTT.

The rearrangement uses TRBV5-1 and TRBJ2-2; D unresolved. Germline CDR1 SGHRS, CDR2 YFSETQ. This CDR3 comprises 15 residues. The V and J ends lost 1 base and 2 bases respectively, with 9 bases between them. CDR3 loop: CASSLMGSNTGELFF. CDR3 DNA sequence: TGCGCCAGCAGCTTGATGGGCAGCAACACCGGGGAGCTGTTTTTT.

By share, this clone ranks as medium-sized. V and J are TRBV13 and TRBJ1-2; no definite D call. Trimming cost V 2 bases and J 2 bases, with 9 bases left between them. Germline-derived CDR1 and CDR2 are PRHDT and FYEKMQ (reference sequence). This CDR3 is built from 14 residues. CDR3 coding DNA: TGTGCCAGCAGCTTAAGGAGTTCCAACTATGGCTACACCTTC. Its translation: CASSLRSSNYGYTF.

This clone was detected a few times. This chain uses TRBV28 with TRBJ2-3; the match to TRBD2 covers 12 bases. CDR3 size: 15 residues. After removal of 6 bases from V and 3 bases from J, the junction contained 4 bases not matched to a gene. Germline V gene data show CDR1 as MDHEN and CDR2 as SYDVKM. CDR3 bases: TGTGCCAGCAGACTAGCGGGAGGTGGGACAGATACGCAGTATTTT. Translation: CASRLAGGGTDTQYF.